The rows below give T cell receptor beta chains drawn from one sample of a study of CD8+ T cells in alopecia areata. This table comes from immunoSEQ multiplex PCR, and its TCRdb copy is limited to in-frame clones, with some not included. Among about 180,000 clones listed, 53% were seen once. Sample: CD8+ T cells sorted from blood, taken at week 24, from a patient treated with tofacitinib. The receptors shown here come from a human donor with alopecia areata. The CDR3 runs from the conserved cysteine through the conserved F or W. A D gene is named only where the DNA matches it firmly. Clone size is not always given. Where it is, it says once, few, many or a class for expanded clones.

v_call,d_call,clone_size,j_call,cdr3_nt,cdr3_aa
TRBV2,NA,NA,TRBJ1-5,TGTGCCAGCTCCATAAGCCCCGGCGAGGGCAATCAGCCCCAGCATTTT,CASSISPGEGNQPQHF
TRBV29-1,NA,few,TRBJ2-1,TGCAGCGTTGTGGGAGCCCGGAACAATGAGCAGTTCTTC,CSVVGARNNEQFF
TRBV11-2,NA,NA,TRBJ2-7,TGTGCCAGCAGCTTAGAATTTCACAGCTCCTACGAGCAGTACTTC,CASSLEFHSSYEQYF
TRBV7-9,NA,NA,TRBJ2-2,TGTGCCAGCAGCTTGAAGGTCCCGAACACCGGGGAGCTGTTTTTT,CASSLKVPNTGELFF
TRBV5-6,NA,NA,TRBJ1-2,TGTGCCAGCAGCTTTCAGGGCGGAGGCTACACCTTC,CASSFQGGGYTF
TRBV29-1,NA,NA,TRBJ1-1,TGCAGCGTGAGGGTGGGAGGCACTGAAGCTTTCTTT,CSVRVGGTEAFF
TRBV19,NA,few,TRBJ2-4,TGTGCCAGTAGGGCAGCCAAAAACATTCAGTACTTC,CASRAAKNIQYF
TRBV29-1,NA,few,TRBJ2-3,TGCAGCGTTGAAGATCAGAGTGGAAAGTATTTT,CSVEDQSGKYF
TRBV29-1,NA,few,TRBJ2-5,TGCAGCGTTTTCCCCGTCGAGGGGGGATCTTACCAAGAGACCCAGTACTTC,CSVFPVEGGSYQETQYF
TRBV5-6,NA,NA,TRBJ1-5,TGTGCCAGCAGCCAAGGGGGGGGCAATCAGCCCCAGCATTTT,CASSQGGGNQPQHF
TRBV19,NA,NA,TRBJ2-7,TGTGCCAGTAGCCTGCGGGGTGGCTCCCTCTACGAGCAGTACTTC,CASSLRGGSLYEQYF
TRBV19,NA,NA,TRBJ1-1,TGTGCCAGTATGGCCCCTTTCGAGAGAACTGAAGCTTTCTTT,CASMAPFERTEAFF
TRBV29-1,NA,NA,TRBJ1-2,TGCAGCGTTGAAGATCAAGGAGTGAACTATGGCTACACCTTC,CSVEDQGVNYGYTF
TRBV5-1,TRBD1,NA,TRBJ1-1,TGCGCCAGCAGCTTGGACGACAGGGGCACTGAAGCTTTCTTT,CASSLDDRGTEAFF
TRBV5-1,NA,NA,TRBJ2-7,TGCGCCAGCAGTTCGGGACCGTCCTACGAGCAGTACTTC,CASSSGPSYEQYF